This T cell receptor (beta chain) was sequenced during a study of blood T cell repertoires in COVID-19. Study overall: Collection of acute and convalescent COVID-19 samples took place in the United States, Italy and Spain. In each case, the material was cDNA or gDNA derived from T cells, B-cell-depleted T cells, or PBMCs.

In germline, CDR1 is MNHEY, CDR2 SVGAGI. Trimming shortened V by 6 bases and J by 4 bases, and 12 bases separated the two germline ends. CDR3 length equals 14 residues. How the authors handled the data: Reference gene primer amplification gave estimated nucleated cell counts. The repertoire was sequenced with immunoSEQ multiplex PCR; TCRdb's copy has only in-frame clones and lacks some. V and J calls and clone size follow that table, whereas D and trimming were derived from the DNA. The sample includes about 260,000 clones, over 80% of them seen just once. The chain links TRBV6-5 to TRBJ1-4; D is unclear. Material for sequencing was peripheral blood. The receptor was derived from a woman in her thirties or forties who had recovered from COVID-19. The CDR3 protein is CASRRGINNEKLFF. Written as DNA, the CDR3 is TGTGCCAGCAGGAGAGGAATTAATAATGAAAAACTGTTTTTT.